The 2 T cell receptor beta chains in this list originate from one sample, sequenced in a study of blood T cell repertoires in COVID-19. Sequenced by immunoSEQ multiplex PCR; TCRdb stores in-frame clones only, minus some. The sample holds roughly 500,000 clones, roughly 89% seen once. Sequenced input: peripheral blood. These receptors all come from a man younger than 35 with COVID-19, enrolled during active disease.

This clone was seen only once. The chain recombines TRBV4-2 with TRBJ2-7; 10 nucleotides match TRBD2. Germline lookup yields CDR1 LGHNA and CDR2 YNFKEQ. V gave up 7 bases and J gave up 4 bases; unmatched junction bases: 10. This CDR3 has 15 residues. CDR3 region: CASTPGTSDIYEQYF. Here the CDR3 DNA reads TGTGCCAGCACCCCAGGGACTAGCGATATTTACGAGCAGTACTTC.

The chain links TRBV5-6 to TRBJ1-5; TRBD1 matches at 12 bases. The V gene end was trimmed by 5 bases and the J gene end by 14 bases; junction bases not matched to a gene: 14. The germline CDR1 and CDR2 sequences are SGHDT and YYEEEE. The CDR3 is 15 amino acids. The CDR3: CASSRAGTGGAEEHF. For the CDR3, the DNA is TGTGCCAGCAGTAGGGCCGGGACAGGGGGCGCGGAGGAGCATTTT.